The T cell receptor beta chain under discussion was sequenced for a study of T cells generated in artificial thymic organoids. This clonotype was seen once. Its antigen is as yet unknown. Separate semi-nested PCRs amplified TCRalpha and TCRbeta libraries using constant-region reverse primers in TRAC or TRBC. TCRdb reanalysed the 5' RACE reads using MiXCR and keeps one entry per CDR3 protein. The sample has some 5,100 distinct CDR3 sequences, 25% to 30% seen once; the top ten hold approximately 3%. Organoids aggregated human HSPCs with DLL1-transduced murine MS5 stromal cells. Residual T cells were removed by FACS sorting CD34+CD3- progenitor cells before seeding the organoids. FACS isolated CD3+TCRαβ+CD8 single positive T cells before RNA extraction. General study results and limits: In organoid-derived T cells, V gene usage was not skewed. Organoid-derived CD8 T cells had diversity comparable to thymic and blood naive cells.

What was sequenced was naive CD8+ T cells grown in artificial thymic organoids from cord blood stem and progenitor cells. Subset noted: CD3+TCRalphabeta+CD8SP T cells; for blood, CD45RO-CCR7+ naive CD8+ T cells. This TCR was recovered from a human donor who gave cord blood stem cells for thymic organoid culture, a cardiac surgery patient who gave postnatal thymus, or a blood donor (not recorded which).

CDR3 residues: CASREGVWYTF. For the CDR3, the DNA is TGTGCCAGCAGGGAGGGGGTCTGGTACACCTTC. The J gene is TRBJ1-2, the V gene TRBV6-5; D may be TRBD1 (6 bases). Trimming removed 6 bases from V and 11 bases from J, with 13 bases in between. The CDR3 spans 11 residues. Per the germline V gene, CDR1 is MNHEY and CDR2 is SVGAGI.